This TCR beta chain originates from a study of somatic mutations in cytotoxic T cells in rheumatoid arthritis. For the study at large: Including V beta1+ cells that were sequenced for TCRB, some T-cell populations stained with V beta antibodies were flow-sorted at nearly 100% purity. Study findings and constraints: Healthy controls showed no age-related rise in CD8+ clonality, whereas rheumatoid arthritis patients did.

Using positive magnetic bead selection on an AutoMACS, CD4+ and CD8+ cells were isolated, after which their purity was checked by flow cytometry. Assay used: immunoSEQ multiplex PCR; TCRdb lists only in-frame clones, some missing. The sample records about 23,000 clones, about four fifths being singletons. Concerning this clone: Its antigen is unknown.

The sequence was obtained from an adult with rheumatoid arthritis. Sequencing input: CD8+ T cells sorted from blood.

CDR3: CATGVGAGTYGYTF. Here the CDR3 DNA reads TGTGCCACCGGGGTTGGGGCAGGCACATATGGCTACACCTTC. The rearrangement joins TRBV15 to TRBJ1-2, with D perhaps matching TRBD1 (5 bases). Looked up from germline, CDR1 is LNHNV and CDR2 is YYDKDF (reference sequence). V was cut by 8 bases and J by 5 bases, with 18 bases left in between. This CDR3 region has 14 residues.